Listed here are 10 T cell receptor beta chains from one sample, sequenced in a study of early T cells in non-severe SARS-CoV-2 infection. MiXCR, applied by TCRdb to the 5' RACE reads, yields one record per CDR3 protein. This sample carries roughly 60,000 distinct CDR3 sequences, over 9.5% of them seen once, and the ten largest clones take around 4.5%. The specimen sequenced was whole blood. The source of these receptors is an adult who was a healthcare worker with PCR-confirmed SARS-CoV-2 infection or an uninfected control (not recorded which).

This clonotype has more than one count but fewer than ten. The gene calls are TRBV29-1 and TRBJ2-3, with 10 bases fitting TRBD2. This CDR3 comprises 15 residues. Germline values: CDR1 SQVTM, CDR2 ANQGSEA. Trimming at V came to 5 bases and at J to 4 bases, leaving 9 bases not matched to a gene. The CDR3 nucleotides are TGCAGCGTTCTTGGGGCTAGCGGGAGTCCAGATACGCAGTATTTT. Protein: CSVLGASGSPDTQYF.

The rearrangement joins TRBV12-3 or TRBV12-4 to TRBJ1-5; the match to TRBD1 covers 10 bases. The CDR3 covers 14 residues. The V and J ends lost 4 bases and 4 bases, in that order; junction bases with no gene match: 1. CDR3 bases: TGTGCCAGCAGTTCGGGACAGGGGAATCAGCCCCAGCATTTT. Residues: CASSSGQGNQPQHF.

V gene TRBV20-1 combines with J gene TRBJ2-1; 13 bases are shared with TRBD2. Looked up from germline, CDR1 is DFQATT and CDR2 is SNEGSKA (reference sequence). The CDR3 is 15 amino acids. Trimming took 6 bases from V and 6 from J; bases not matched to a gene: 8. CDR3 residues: CSAPGLAGVGNEQFF. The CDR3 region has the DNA TGCAGTGCCCCCGGACTAGCGGGAGTAGGCAATGAGCAGTTCTTC.

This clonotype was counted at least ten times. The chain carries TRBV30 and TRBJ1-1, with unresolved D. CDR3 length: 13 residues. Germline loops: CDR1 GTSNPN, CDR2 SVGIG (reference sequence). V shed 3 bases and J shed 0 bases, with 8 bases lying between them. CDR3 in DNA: TGTGCCTGGAGGAAGTTCCTGAACACTGAAGCTTTCTTT. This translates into CAWRKFLNTEAFF. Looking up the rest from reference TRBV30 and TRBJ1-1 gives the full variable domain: SQTIHQWPATLVQPVGSPLSLECTVEGTSNPNLYWYRQAAGRGLQLLFYSVGIGQISSEVPQNLSASRPQDRQFILSSKKLLLSDSGFYLCAWRKFLNTEAFFGQGTRLTVV.

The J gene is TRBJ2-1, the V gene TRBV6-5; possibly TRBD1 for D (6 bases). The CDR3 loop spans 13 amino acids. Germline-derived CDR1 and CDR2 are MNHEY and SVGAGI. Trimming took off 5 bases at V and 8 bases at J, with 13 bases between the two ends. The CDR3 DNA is TGTGCCAGCAGTAAGCCAGGGGTGTATGAGCAGTTCTTC. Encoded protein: CASSKPGVYEQFF.

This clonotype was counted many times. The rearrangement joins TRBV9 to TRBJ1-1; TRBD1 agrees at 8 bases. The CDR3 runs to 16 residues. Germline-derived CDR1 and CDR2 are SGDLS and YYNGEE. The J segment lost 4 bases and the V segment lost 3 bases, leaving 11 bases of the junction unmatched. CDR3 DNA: TGTGCCAGCAGCGAAACTAAAGGACAGGGAATCACTGAAGCTTTCTTT. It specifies CASSETKGQGITEAFF.

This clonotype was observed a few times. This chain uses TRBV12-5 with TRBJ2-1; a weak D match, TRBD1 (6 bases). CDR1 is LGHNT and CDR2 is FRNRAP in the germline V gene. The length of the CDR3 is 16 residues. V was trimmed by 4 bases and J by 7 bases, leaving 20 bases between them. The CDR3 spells CASGSNPGEGVNEQFF. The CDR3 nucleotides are TGTGCTAGTGGTTCCAACCCAGGGGAAGGAGTGAATGAGCAGTTCTTC.

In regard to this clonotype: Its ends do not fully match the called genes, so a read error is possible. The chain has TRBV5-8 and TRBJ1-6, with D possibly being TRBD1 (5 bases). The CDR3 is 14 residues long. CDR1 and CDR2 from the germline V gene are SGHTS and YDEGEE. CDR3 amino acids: CASSLRGDNTPLHF. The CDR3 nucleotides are TGTGCCAGCAGCTTGCGGGGGGATAATACACCCCTCCACTTT.

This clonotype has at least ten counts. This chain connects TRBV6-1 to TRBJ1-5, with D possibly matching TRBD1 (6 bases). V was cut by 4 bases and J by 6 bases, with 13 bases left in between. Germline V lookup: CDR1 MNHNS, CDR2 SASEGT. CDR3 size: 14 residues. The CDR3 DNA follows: TGTGCCAGCAGTGTTGCAGGGGAGGTTCAGCCCCAGCATTTT. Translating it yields CASSVAGEVQPQHF.

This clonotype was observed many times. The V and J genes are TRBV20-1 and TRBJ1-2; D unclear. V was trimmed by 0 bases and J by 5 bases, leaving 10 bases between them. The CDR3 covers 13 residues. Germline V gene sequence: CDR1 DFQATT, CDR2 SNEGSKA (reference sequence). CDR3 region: CSARDEWVYGYTF. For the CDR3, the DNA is TGCAGTGCTAGAGATGAGTGGGTTTATGGCTACACCTTC.